These 30 T cell receptor beta chains were all obtained from the same sample, sequenced in a study of blood T cells in healthy people across ages. It was with a sample-barcoded 5' primer and a J-beta primer mix that a second PCR of roughly 7 to 11 cycles was run. TCRdb recomputed calls from the 5' RACE reads with MiXCR, one row per CDR3 protein. The table lists some 1.6 million distinct CDR3 sequences, about 35% of them singletons. Sequenced material: blood. These receptors were obtained from a woman aged 25-40 years in good health.

The rearrangement joins TRBV4-1 to TRBJ1-4; D is possibly TRBD1 (5 bases). The CDR3 contains 16 residues. Trimming removed 2 bases at V and 7 bases at J, with 17 bases between. Germline V CDR1 and CDR2: MGHRA, YSYEKL. The CDR3 protein is CASSQRSGRRGEKLFF. The CDR3, as DNA: TGCGCCAGCAGCCAACGATCTGGGCGAAGGGGTGAAAAACTGTTTTTT.

The chain joins TRBV2 to TRBJ1-1; D may be TRBD1 (5 bases). The CDR3 contains 12 residues. Per the germline V gene, CDR1 is SNHLY and CDR2 is FYNNEI. Deletions cut 7 bases from V and 4 bases from J, with 10 bases between. For the CDR3, the DNA is TGTGCCAGCAAGGGGACGGCCACTGAAGCTTTCTTT. Translation gives CASKGTATEAFF.

This chain links TRBV28 with TRBJ2-6, with D perhaps matching TRBD1 (6 bases). The V gene's germline CDR1 is MDHEN and CDR2 SYDVKM. V shed 6 bases and J shed 5 bases, with 23 bases lying between them. The CDR3 is 18 amino acids. The CDR3 here is CASSALKVWDIRANVLTF. For the CDR3, the DNA is TGTGCCAGCAGCGCTCTTAAAGTCTGGGACATCAGGGCCAACGTCCTGACTTTC.

This clonotype appeared many times. The V and J genes are TRBV3-1 and TRBJ1-2; 10 nucleotides agree with TRBD1. Trimming at V came to 5 bases and at J to 7 bases, leaving 4 bases not matched to a gene. The CDR3 spans 13 residues. Looked up from germline, CDR1 is LGHDT and CDR2 is YNNKEL (reference sequence). CDR3 bases: TGTGCCAGCAGCGCCGGGACAGGGGCTGGCTACACCTTC. Protein product: CASSAGTGAGYTF.

This clonotype has only a few counts. The chain recombines TRBV10-1 with TRBJ2-7, with 8 bases identical to TRBD2. The trim removed 0 bases at V and 4 bases at J, leaving 5 bases unmatched. The CDR3 has 15 residues. Germline CDR1 and CDR2: WNHNN and SYGVQD (reference sequence). This CDR3 reads CASSESGAGVYEQYF. DNA of the CDR3: TGCGCCAGCAGTGAGTCGGGAGCGGGAGTGTACGAGCAGTACTTC.

This clonotype showed up many times. The V and J genes are TRBV20-1 and TRBJ1-2, with TRBD1 as a possible D gene (5 bases). The V end lost 6 bases, the J end lost 4 bases, and 18 bases lay between the germline ends. CDR1 is DFQATT, CDR2 SNEGSKA, per germline (reference sequence). This CDR3 has 14 amino acids. The CDR3 region has the DNA TGCAGTGCATCAAATCAGGGCCCTACCTATGGCTACACCTTC. It translates to CSASNQGPTYGYTF.

This clonotype was detected only a few times. The germline gene is not matched at one end of the junction; a read error may be the cause. This chain uses TRBV28 with TRBJ2-5; 8 nucleotides match TRBD2. The germline CDR1 and CDR2 sequences are MDHEN and SYDVKM. CDR3 length: 15 residues. CDR3 residues: CVSRGSGTTQETQYF. The CDR3 DNA follows: TGTGTCAGCAGAGGTAGCGGGACTACCCAAGAGACCCAGTACTTC.

About this clonotype itself: The CDR3 end shows no conserved phenylalanine or tryptophan, and so a read error is likely. The limits of the CDR3 on the DNA are not certain, so only TCRdb's listed CDR3 is given. V is TRBV6-6 and J is TRBJ2-5; the table assigns TRBD1, which was not confirmed against the DNA. Germline V gene data show CDR1 as MNHNY and CDR2 as SVGAGI (reference sequence). Counting both end residues, the CDR3 totals 16 amino acids. CDR3 residues: CASSYSGGGYGYTFGS.

The chain carries TRBV9 and TRBJ2-3; D perhaps matches TRBD2 (5 bases). V was cut by 3 bases and J by 0 bases, with 26 bases left in between. The CDR3 is 20 amino acids. Germline V gene sequence: CDR1 SGDLS, CDR2 YYNGEE. CDR3 residues: CASSALSGPMSGYSTDTQYF. The CDR3, as DNA: TGTGCCAGCAGCGCACTCTCCGGGCCGATGTCGGGGTATAGCACAGATACGCAGTATTTT. The complete variable domain, with remaining parts taken from reference TRBV9 and TRBJ2-3, reads DSGVTQTPKHLITATGQRVTLRCSPRSGDLSVYWYQQSLDQGLQFLIQYYNGEERAKGNILERFSAQQFPDLHSELNLSSLELGDSALYFCASSALSGPMSGYSTDTQYFGPGTRLTVL.

V gene TRBV4-2 combines with J gene TRBJ1-2; tentatively, D is TRBD1 (5 bases). The germline V gene has CDR1 LGHNA and CDR2 YNFKEQ. Trimming pared 0 bases from V and 9 bases from J, leaving 17 bases between. The CDR3 contains 15 residues. The CDR3 here is CASSQDRRGTRSYTF. In DNA, the CDR3 is TGTGCCAGCAGCCAAGATCGCCGGGGGACCAGGAGCTACACCTTC.

V is TRBV20-1 and J is TRBJ2-7, with 7 bases matching TRBD1. Germline V gene lookup returns CDR1 DFQATT and CDR2 SNEGSKA (reference sequence). The CDR3 is 19 amino acids. V lost 0 bases and J lost 2; bases outside the gene matches: 19. The CDR3 DNA is TGCAGTGCTAGAGAACGGTATCAAGGGCGACAGGGTCAACCCTACGAGCAGTACTTC. Residues: CSARERYQGRQGQPYEQYF.

The rearrangement uses TRBV7-3 and TRBJ2-2; no firm D call. Looked up from germline, CDR1 is SGHTA and CDR2 is FQGTGA. V lost 5 bases and J 3 bases, leaving 7 bases between the germline ends. The CDR3 covers 13 residues. The CDR3 DNA sequence: TGTGCCAGCAGCATCCCACACACCGGGGAGCTGTTTTTT. Protein sequence: CASSIPHTGELFF.

The rearrangement uses TRBV5-1 and TRBJ2-3; 7 positions match TRBD2. Trimming at V came to 0 bases and at J to 3 bases, leaving 7 bases not matched to a gene. This CDR3 is 16 amino acids long. From germline, CDR1 is SGHRS and CDR2 YFSETQ. CDR3 DNA: TGCGCCAGCAGCTTGGAGGGGCACGGGGGGACAGATACGCAGTATTTT. As protein: CASSLEGHGGTDTQYF. Variable domain in full (rest from reference TRBV5-1 and TRBJ2-3): KAGVTQTPRYLIKTRGQQVTLSCSPISGHRSVSWYQQTPGQGLQFLFEYFSETQRNKGNFPGRFSGRQFSNSRSEMNVSTLELGDSALYLCASSLEGHGGTDTQYFGPGTRLTVL.

The chain employs TRBV27 and TRBJ2-1; possible D gene TRBD2, 7 bases. CDR3 length equals 12 residues. Trimming pared 10 bases from V and 7 bases from J, leaving 14 bases between. Germline V lookup: CDR1 MNHEY, CDR2 SMNVEV (reference sequence). The CDR3 DNA reads TGTGCCACCGCCGGGGGGCTAAATGAGCAGTTCTTC. Translated: CATAGGLNEQFF.

The table lists this clonotype with many counts. The chain employs TRBV29-1 and TRBJ2-7; D not certain. V was trimmed by 2 bases and J by 2 bases, leaving 4 bases between them. There are 11 residues in the CDR3. The germline gives CDR1 SQVTM, CDR2 ANQGSEA. The CDR3 loop reads CSVEIAYEQYF. CDR3 sequence (DNA): TGCAGCGTTGAAATAGCCTACGAGCAGTACTTC.

This rearrangement joins TRBV20-1 to TRBJ2-7; D remains ambiguous. From germline, CDR1 is DFQATT and CDR2 SNEGSKA (reference sequence). CDR3 size: 14 residues. V was cut by 6 bases and J by 5 bases, with 20 bases left in between. DNA of the CDR3: TGCAGTGCGAAGGGCGGTCACCTCTTAGACGAGCAGTACTTC. Protein product: CSAKGGHLLDEQYF.

This clonotype showed up many times. The rearrangement links TRBV5-1 to TRBJ1-5; 7 nucleotides align to TRBD1. The CDR3 loop spans 13 amino acids. With V trimmed by 2 bases and J by 5 bases, 1 base remained unmatched. Germline V gives CDR1 SGHRS, CDR2 YFSETQ. As DNA, the CDR3 is TGCGCCAGCAGCTTAACAGGGGATCAGCCCCAGCATTTT. It translates to CASSLTGDQPQHF.

This rearrangement joins TRBV25-1 to TRBJ2-1, with D unclear. V was pared by 6 bases and J by 8 bases, with 8 bases between. The V gene's germline CDR1 is MGHDK and CDR2 SYGVNS. The CDR3 extends over 11 amino acids. CDR3 coding DNA: TGTGCCAGCAGCTACGAGTATGAGCAGTTCTTC. Protein sequence: CASSYEYEQFF.

The V gene is TRBV9, the J gene TRBJ2-1, with D hard to call. CDR1 is SGDLS and CDR2 is YYNGEE in the germline V gene. Between the trimmed V and J ends, which lost 1 base and 6 bases, there was a span of 8 bases. The CDR3 contains 13 residues. The CDR3 spells CASSVTPCNEQFF. The CDR3 coding sequence is TGTGCCAGCAGCGTAACACCGTGCAATGAGCAGTTCTTC.

The rearrangement uses TRBV5-4 and TRBJ2-6; D is undetermined. This CDR3 spans 17 amino acids. V lost 0 bases and J lost 0, with 10 bases in between. CDR1 and CDR2 (germline): SGHNT, YYREEE (reference sequence). In nucleotides, the CDR3 is TGTGCCAGCAGCTTGGCCCTCGATTCCTCTGGGGCCAACGTCCTGACTTTC. This codes for CASSLALDSSGANVLTF.

V and J are TRBV6-1 and TRBJ2-7; tentatively, D is TRBD2 (6 bases). The CDR3 extends over 13 amino acids. Trimming left V 7 bases short and J 0 bases short, with 10 bases between. Germline CDR1 is MNHNS and CDR2 is SASEGT. The CDR3 region has the DNA TGTGCCAGCAATCAGGGAGGCTCCTACGAGCAGTACTTC. Protein product: CASNQGGSYEQYF.

Regarding this clonotype: This could be a read error, since a much larger clone is one nucleotide away. This chain uses TRBV6-6 with TRBJ2-3; D is perhaps TRBD2 (5 bases). The CDR3 extends over 16 amino acids. V was clipped by 0 bases and J by 6 bases, with 16 bases between them. Germline values: CDR1 MNHNY, CDR2 SVGAGI (reference sequence). The DNA of the CDR3 is TGTGCCAGCAGTTACTCCACGGGAATTGTCTGCGATACGCAGTATTTT. Amino acids: CASSYSTGIVCDTQYF.

CDR3 residues: CASSVASGPYVEQYF. In nucleotides, the CDR3 is TGTGCCAGCAGCGTAGCCTCGGGGCCCTATGTAGAGCAGTACTTC. The genes are TRBV3-1 and TRBJ2-7, with D perhaps matching TRBD1 or TRBD2 (5 bases each). The germline V gene encodes CDR1 LGHDT and CDR2 YNNKEL (reference sequence). The CDR3 totals 15 residues. V was clipped by 5 bases and J by 7 bases, with 21 bases between them.

V and J are TRBV12-3 or TRBV12-4 and TRBJ2-5, with 8 bases lining up with TRBD2. The CDR3 runs to 16 residues. Germline trimming cut 1 base from V and 5 bases from J; bases unmatched to any gene: 9. The CDR3 nucleotides are TGTGCCAGCAGTTTAGGGTTTAGCGGGACGTTGGAGACCCAGTACTTC. Protein: CASSLGFSGTLETQYF.

This chain connects TRBV7-9 to TRBJ2-3; 7 nucleotides line up with TRBD2. The ends lost 5 bases at V and 4 bases at J; junction bases unmatched: 9. Per germline, CDR1 SEHNR and CDR2 FQNEAQ (reference sequence). This CDR3 region has 15 residues. The CDR3 loop reads CASSRFQAGPDTQYF. DNA for the CDR3: TGTGCCAGCAGCCGCTTCCAAGCGGGACCAGATACGCAGTATTTT.

This clonotype has just a few counts. The V and J genes are TRBV5-1 and TRBJ2-4; possibly TRBD1 for D (7 bases). This CDR3 has 16 residues. Between the trimmed V and J ends, which lost 5 bases and 5 bases, there was a span of 20 bases. The V gene's germline CDR1 is SGHRS and CDR2 YFSETQ. This CDR3 is CASREGGGGNQNIQYF. The CDR3 coding sequence is TGCGCCAGCAGAGAAGGGGGCGGAGGGAACCAAAACATTCAGTACTTC.

This clonotype has a count of ten or more. The V gene is TRBV29-1, the J gene TRBJ2-5, with D possibly called TRBD1 or TRBD2 (5 bases each). V was cut by 2 bases and J by 5 bases, with 9 bases left in between. Per germline, CDR1 SQVTM and CDR2 ANQGSEA. The CDR3 spans 12 residues. The CDR3 DNA follows: TGCAGCGTTGAAACGGGGACGGAGACCCAGTACTTC. Translating it yields CSVETGTETQYF.

This clonotype has just a few counts. The chain employs TRBV5-1 and TRBJ1-2, with a weak D call TRBD1 (5 bases). Germline CDR1 reads SGHRS; CDR2 reads YFSETQ. This CDR3 is built from 14 residues. The ends were cut back, 2 bases at V and 6 bases at J, with 14 bases in the middle. The CDR3, as DNA: TGCGCCAGCAGCTTTCAGGGCGCAGTGAATGGCTACACCTTC. It translates to CASSFQGAVNGYTF.

The chain employs TRBV20-1 and TRBJ2-1, with a possible D match to TRBD2 (6 bases). The CDR3 spans 15 residues. The ends were cut back, 1 base at V and 3 bases at J, with 13 bases in the middle. CDR1 is DFQATT, CDR2 SNEGSKA, per germline (reference sequence). This chain's CDR3 is CSARGGGDLYNEQFF. The CDR3 nucleotides read TGCAGTGCTAGAGGGGGCGGGGACCTCTACAATGAGCAGTTCTTC.

This clonotype was detected a few times. With a far larger clone one base away, a read error is the likely cause. The chain joins TRBV5-1 to TRBJ2-3, with D possibly being TRBD2 (5 bases). This CDR3 spans 11 amino acids. Per germline, CDR1 SGHRS and CDR2 YFSETQ. CDR3 sequence: CASSEGDAQYF. For the CDR3, the DNA is TGCGCCAGCAGCGAGGGAGATGCGCAGTATTTT.